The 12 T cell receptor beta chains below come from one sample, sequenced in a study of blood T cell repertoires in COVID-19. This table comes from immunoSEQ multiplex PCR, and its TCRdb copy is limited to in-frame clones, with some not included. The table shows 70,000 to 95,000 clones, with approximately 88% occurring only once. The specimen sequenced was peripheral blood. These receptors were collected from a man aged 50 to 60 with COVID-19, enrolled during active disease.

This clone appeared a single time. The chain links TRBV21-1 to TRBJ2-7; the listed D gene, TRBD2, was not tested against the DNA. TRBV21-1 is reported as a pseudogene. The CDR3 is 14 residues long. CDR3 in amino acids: CASSNSGSAYEQYF. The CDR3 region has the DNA TGTGCCAGCAGCAATTCCGGGTCTGCCTACGAGCAGTACTTC.

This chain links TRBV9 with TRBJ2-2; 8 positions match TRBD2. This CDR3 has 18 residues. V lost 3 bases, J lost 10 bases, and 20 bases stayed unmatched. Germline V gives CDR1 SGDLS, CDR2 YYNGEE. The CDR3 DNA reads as TGTGCCAGCAGCGAGCGGGGAGTTTATCGGGGGGGCGCCGCGGAGCTGTTTTTT. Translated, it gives CASSERGVYRGGAAELFF.

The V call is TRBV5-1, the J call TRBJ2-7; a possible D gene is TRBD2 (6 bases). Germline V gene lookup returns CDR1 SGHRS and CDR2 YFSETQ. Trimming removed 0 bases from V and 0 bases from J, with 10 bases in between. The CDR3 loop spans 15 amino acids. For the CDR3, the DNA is TGCGCCAGCAGCTTGGCTGGGACTTTCTCCTACGAGCAGTACTTC. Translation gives CASSLAGTFSYEQYF.

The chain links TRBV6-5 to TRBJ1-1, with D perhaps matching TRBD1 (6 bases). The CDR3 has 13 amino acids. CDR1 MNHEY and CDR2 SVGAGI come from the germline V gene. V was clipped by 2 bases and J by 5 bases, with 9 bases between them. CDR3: CASSYTGLTEAFF. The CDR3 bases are TGTGCCAGCAGTTACACAGGGCTTACTGAAGCTTTCTTT.

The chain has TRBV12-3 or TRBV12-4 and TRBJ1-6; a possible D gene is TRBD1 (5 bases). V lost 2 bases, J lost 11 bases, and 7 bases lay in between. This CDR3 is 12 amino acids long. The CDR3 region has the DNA TGTGCCAGCAGTTTACAGGGTCCACCCCTCCACTTT. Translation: CASSLQGPPLHF.

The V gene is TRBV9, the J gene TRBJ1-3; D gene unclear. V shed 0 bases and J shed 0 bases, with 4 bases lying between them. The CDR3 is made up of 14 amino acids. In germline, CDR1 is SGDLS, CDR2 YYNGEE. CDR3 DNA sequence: TGTGCCAGCAGCGTAGCCTCCTCTGGAAACACCATATATTTT. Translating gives CASSVASSGNTIYF.

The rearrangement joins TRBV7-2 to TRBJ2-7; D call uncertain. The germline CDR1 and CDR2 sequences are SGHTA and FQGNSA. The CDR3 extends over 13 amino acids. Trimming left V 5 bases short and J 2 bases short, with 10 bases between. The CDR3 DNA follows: TGTGCCAGCAGCCCCCACACCCCCTACGAGCAGTACTTC. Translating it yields CASSPHTPYEQYF.

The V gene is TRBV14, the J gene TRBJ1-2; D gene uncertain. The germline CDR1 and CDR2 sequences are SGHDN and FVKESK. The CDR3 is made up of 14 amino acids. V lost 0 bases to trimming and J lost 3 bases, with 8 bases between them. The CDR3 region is CASSQDYSYYGYTF. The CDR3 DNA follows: TGTGCCAGCAGCCAAGATTACAGCTACTATGGCTACACCTTC.

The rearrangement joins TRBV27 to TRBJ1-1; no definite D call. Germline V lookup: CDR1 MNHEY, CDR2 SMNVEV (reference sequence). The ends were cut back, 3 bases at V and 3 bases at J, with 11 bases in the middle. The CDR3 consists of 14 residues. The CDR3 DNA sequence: TGTGCCAGCAGTTTGAGTCGGTTTGACACTGAAGCTTTCTTT. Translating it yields CASSLSRFDTEAFF.

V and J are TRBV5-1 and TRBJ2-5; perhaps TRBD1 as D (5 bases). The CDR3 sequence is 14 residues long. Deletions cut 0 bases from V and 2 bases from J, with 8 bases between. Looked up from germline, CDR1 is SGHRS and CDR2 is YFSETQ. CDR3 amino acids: CASSLGTLQETQYF. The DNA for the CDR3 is TGCGCCAGCAGCTTGGGGACATTACAAGAGACCCAGTACTTC. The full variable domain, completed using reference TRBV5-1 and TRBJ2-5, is KAGVTQTPRYLIKTRGQQVTLSCSPISGHRSVSWYQQTPGQGLQFLFEYFSETQRNKGNFPGRFSGRQFSNSRSEMNVSTLELGDSALYLCASSLGTLQETQYFGPGTRLLVL.

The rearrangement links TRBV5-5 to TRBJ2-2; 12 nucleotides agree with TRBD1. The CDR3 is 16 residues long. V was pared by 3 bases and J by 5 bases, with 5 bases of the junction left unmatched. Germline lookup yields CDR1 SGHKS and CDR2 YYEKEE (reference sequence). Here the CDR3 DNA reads TGTGCCAGCAGCTGGGACAGGGGGCGGGGAACCGGGGAGCTGTTTTTT. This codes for CASSWDRGRGTGELFF.

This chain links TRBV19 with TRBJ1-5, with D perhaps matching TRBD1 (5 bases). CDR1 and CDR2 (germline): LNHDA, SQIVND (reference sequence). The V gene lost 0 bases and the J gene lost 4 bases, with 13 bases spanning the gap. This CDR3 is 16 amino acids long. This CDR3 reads CASSIDLFGGNQPQHF. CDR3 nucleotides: TGTGCCAGTAGTATAGATCTTTTCGGGGGGAATCAGCCCCAGCATTTT.